Sequencing of this T cell receptor beta chain was carried out in a study of blood T cell repertoires in COVID-19. Study-level information: Researchers got acute and convalescent COVID-19 samples from the United States, Italy and Spain.

TCRdb's copy holds only in-frame clones and misses some; the assay was immunoSEQ multiplex PCR. The sample lists about 270,000 clones; approximately 86% were seen once. This receptor was identified in a woman aged 25-40 years who had recovered from COVID-19. The material sequenced was PBMCs or T cells enriched from blood (not recorded which).

DNA of the CDR3: TGTGCCAGTAGTCCCCGTCGAGGGGGAGAAAGCAATCAGCCCCAGCATTTT. Translating gives CASSPRRGGESNQPQHF. The chain employs TRBV19 and TRBJ1-5; D is possibly TRBD1 (6 bases). Germline V gives CDR1 LNHDA, CDR2 SQIVND (reference sequence). Trimming cost V 5 bases and J 1 base, with 18 bases left between them. This CDR3 contains 17 residues.